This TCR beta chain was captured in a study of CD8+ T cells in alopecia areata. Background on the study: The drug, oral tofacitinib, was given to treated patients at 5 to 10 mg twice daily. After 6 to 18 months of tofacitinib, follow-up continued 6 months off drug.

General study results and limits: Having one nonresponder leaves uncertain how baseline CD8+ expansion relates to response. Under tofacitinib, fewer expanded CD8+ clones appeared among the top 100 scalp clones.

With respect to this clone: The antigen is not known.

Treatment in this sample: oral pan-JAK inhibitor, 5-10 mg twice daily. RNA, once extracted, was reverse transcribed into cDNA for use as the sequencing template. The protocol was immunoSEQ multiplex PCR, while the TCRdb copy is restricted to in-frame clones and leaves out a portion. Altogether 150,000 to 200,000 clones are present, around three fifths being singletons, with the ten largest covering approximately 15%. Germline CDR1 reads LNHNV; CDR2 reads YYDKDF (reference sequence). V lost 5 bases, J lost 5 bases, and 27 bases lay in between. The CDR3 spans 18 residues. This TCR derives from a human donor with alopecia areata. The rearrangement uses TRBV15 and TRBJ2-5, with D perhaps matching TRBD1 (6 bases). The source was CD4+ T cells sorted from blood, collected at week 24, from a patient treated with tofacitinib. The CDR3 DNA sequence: TGTGCCACCAGCCGCCGCCCGGGATTTGGGGGTAGGGGGGAGACCCAGTACTTC. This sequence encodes CATSRRPGFGGRGETQYF.